This TCR beta chain was identified in a study of OX40 agonist ivuxolimab in advanced cancers. CDR3 length equals 16 residues. Germline values: CDR1 SGHTA, CDR2 FQGNSA. The V gene end was trimmed by 1 base and the J gene end by 3 bases; junction bases not matched to a gene: 6. Profiled with immunoSEQ multiplex PCR; TCRdb holds only in-frame clones, not every one. The sample has tens of thousands of clones; approximately 88% are singletons. This TCR was sampled from an adult with an advanced solid tumor such as melanoma, head and neck, liver or kidney cancer. The source was CD4+ or CD8+ T cells sorted from blood, collected in a trial of the OX40 agonist ivuxolimab. V is TRBV7-2 and J is TRBJ2-1; 7 nucleotides match TRBD2. CDR3 sequence: CASSLVGGVSYNEQFF. CDR3 sequence (DNA): TGTGCCAGCAGCTTAGTGGGAGGGGTCAGCTACAATGAGCAGTTCTTC.